These T cell receptor beta chains were read from a single sample in a study of Ad26.COV2.S vaccination and SARS-CoV-2 variants. Sequenced by immunoSEQ multiplex PCR; TCRdb stores in-frame clones only, minus some. Of fewer than 500,000 clones in the sample, 80% to 95% were seen once. The sample here was peripheral blood, taken in a trial of Ad26.COV2.S vaccine versus placebo. The receptors shown here come from a person aged 18 to 59 who received the Ad26.COV2.S COVID-19 vaccine or a placebo. Both conserved end residues are part of each CDR3. Each record gives: clone size, V gene, D gene, CDR3 protein. The D gene is left open where the match is weak. Not all rows give a size; the values are once, few, many and, for expanded clones, a class.

- TRBV10-3 - CAISGPRAASTDTQYF
- TRBV19 - CASSIVPESEKLFF
- TRBV3-1/TRBV3-2 TRBD1 CASSIGGPELFF
few TRBV6-2/TRBV6-3 TRBD2 CASSFELAGAHEQYF
- TRBV5-4 - CASSLNGRVHSNYGYTF
- TRBV25-1 - CASSEGGAFNQPQHF
- TRBV4-3 - CASSLNRGANSPLHF
- TRBV4-1 - CASSQLGGRNEQFF
- TRBV10-3 - CAISESGSGELFF
once TRBV29-1 TRBD1 CSVRDSSYEQYF
- TRBV13 TRBD2 CASSLGAASGTREQYF
many TRBV5-4 TRBD1 CASSLRQGGTEAFF
- TRBV10-3 - CATRTRAGSYEQYF
- TRBV6-2/TRBV6-3 TRBD1 CASSSDRENREKLFF
- TRBV18 - CASSPKQGYEQYF
- TRBV11-2 TRBD1 CASSSRPEGGWEQYF
- TRBV2 TRBD1 CASTIPGTGWGGETQYF
- TRBV7-6 TRBD1 CASRPTGGKDTGELFF
- TRBV5-5 TRBD1 CASSAGQGGSYTF
- TRBV4-1 - CASSQESGDTQYF
- TRBV4-1 - CASSQSGPTDGYTF
- TRBV18 - CASSPPSSRDTQYF
- TRBV6-1 TRBD1 CASSEITGASYEQYF
- TRBV5-4 TRBD2 CASSLVAGGLGDTQYF
- TRBV25-1 - CASSEPRETQYF
- TRBV6-2/TRBV6-3 TRBD1 CASSLGTADTQYF
- TRBV4-1 - CASSHHREGYSPLHF
once TRBV7-3 TRBD2 CASSVGLAGAGETQYF
once TRBV4-1 TRBD2 CASSQAPLAGVSYEQYF
- TRBV7-9 - CASSLDRHGYTF
- TRBV21-1 - CASSKQGLAGASSYEQYF
- TRBV3-1/TRBV3-2 - CASSNQGYTEAFF
few TRBV7-2 TRBD2 CASSLPAGLVLGEQFF
- TRBV25-1 - CASRMDNYNEQFF
- TRBV6-2/TRBV6-3 - CASSYLDPQVGNEQFF
- TRBV6-5 - CASSALRGTGELFF
- TRBV27 TRBD1 CASSQLSQGVNRNQPQHF
- TRBV7-2 - CASSLDSRDGELFF
- TRBV6-2/TRBV6-3 - CASSHPPTGSREAFF
- TRBV11-3 - CASSLDAVADTQYF
- TRBV7-6 - CASSPTLERETQYF
once TRBV7-8 TRBD1 CASSFSAGGTGGSYF
- TRBV7-2 - CASSSSNEQFF
- TRBV7-2 - CASSLAKRGKTFF
few TRBV10-3 - CAISESWAQPQHF
- TRBV10-3 TRBD1 CASTDRNYQETQYF
- TRBV5-6 TRBD1 CASSLGQEYNEQFF
- TRBV9 - CASSVANGRETQYF
- TRBV10-3 - CAISVGTHGYEQYF
- TRBV5-6 - CASSVPGHYSGNTIYF
- TRBV7-8 - CASSLGRKTNTEAFF
- TRBV5-1 - CASSLGPTGMGAGELFF